Listed here is a single T cell receptor beta chain. The antigen is not known. Through a sample-barcoded 5' primer and a J-beta primer mix, a second PCR was run for roughly 7 to 12 cycles. A template-switch adaptor containing 12 random nucleotides labeled each cDNA molecule. MiXCR, run by TCRdb on the 5' RACE reads, gives a single entry per CDR3 protein. The data contain around 900,000 distinct CDR3 sequences, less than 35% of them singletons. Trimming removed 0 bases from V and 0 bases from J, with 9 bases in between. The CDR3 extends over 15 amino acids. The germline gives CDR1 GTSNPN, CDR2 SVGIG (reference sequence). Roughly 9.5 milliliters of peripheral blood were drawn from each donor into EDTA-treated tubes. The data stem from a study of blood T cells in healthy people across ages. General study points: Per million T cells, TCR beta diversity dropped about linearly as age rose.

This sequence originates from an elderly woman in good health. Material: blood. V usage is TRBV30 and J usage is TRBJ1-5; no definite D call. The CDR3 loop reads CAWSVRAPSNQPQHF. CDR3 DNA sequence: TGTGCCTGGAGTGTACGGGCCCCTAGCAATCAGCCCCAGCATTTT.